The present T cell receptor beta chain was sequenced within a study of regulatory T cells in long-lasting Graves disease. The time point denotes: newly diagnosed GD, antithyroid drugs for less than 3 months. The TCR library was prepared using RNA isolated from PBMCs. Both iRepertoire HTBI primers and Arm-PCR of CDR3 regions were used to build the TCR beta libraries. TCRdb reprocessed the multiplex PCR reads via MiXCR and lists one record per CDR3 protein. The sample lists about 440,000 distinct CDR3 sequences, 15% occurring once. This clonotype was seen a few times. The V end lost 3 bases, the J end lost 2 bases, and 16 bases lay between the germline ends. Germline V lookup: CDR1 SGHVS, CDR2 FQNEAQ. This CDR3 comprises 17 residues. The same sample was also studied in work on T cells in Graves' hyperthyroidism and ophthalmopathy.

The input for sequencing was peripheral blood mononuclear cells (PBMCs), taken at new diagnosis, from a patient treated with antithyroid drugs. The clonotype was recovered from a woman in her twenties or thirties with Graves disease. The chain is built from TRBV7-8 and TRBJ2-2, with D tentatively TRBD2 (7 bases). CDR3 loop: CASSFLRGGGNTGELFF. The DNA for the CDR3 is TGTGCCAGCAGCTTCTTAAGGGGGGGAGGAAACACCGGGGAGCTGTTTTTT.